These T cell receptor beta chains were read from a single sample in a study of blood T cell repertoires in COVID-19. Measured with immunoSEQ multiplex PCR; TCRdb has only the in-frame clones, and not every one. The sample lists about 78,000 clones; roughly 91% were seen once. The sample comprised peripheral blood. The receptors stem from a woman aged 45-65 years in a cohort sampled during active COVID-19. Each CDR3 is given with its conserved first and last residue. The D gene is left open where the match is weak. Some rows have no size entry. The others give once, few or many, or a class for an expanded clone.

V gene	clone size	D gene	J gene	CDR3 DNA	CDR3 protein
TRBV2	NA	NA	TRBJ2-1	TGTGCCACCAAGACAGTGTCCTACAATGAGCAGTTCTTC	CATKTVSYNEQFF
TRBV2	NA	NA	TRBJ1-1	TGTGCCAGCTTCAAGAACACTGAAGCTTTCTTT	CASFKNTEAFF
TRBV12-3/TRBV12-4	NA	TRBD1	TRBJ2-6	TGTGCCAGCAGTCCCGGGACAGAAGAAGTCCTGACTTTC	CASSPGTEEVLTF
TRBV19	NA	NA	TRBJ2-7	TGTGCCAGTAGTGGGGGAGGCTCCTACGAGCAGTACTTC	CASSGGGSYEQYF
TRBV28	NA	TRBD1	TRBJ1-2	TGTGCCAGCAGTTTGGGGACAGGGGCTGGAGGCTACACCTTC	CASSLGTGAGGYTF
TRBV19	NA	NA	TRBJ1-2	TGTGCCAGTAGCCCCGGGACATCAAAGCGTGGCTACACCTTC	CASSPGTSKRGYTF
TRBV13	once	TRBD2	TRBJ2-3	TGTGCCAGCAGCTCCGGGACTACTCCCCCCTGGGCGCAGTATTTT	CASSSGTTPPWAQYF
TRBV28	NA	TRBD1	TRBJ1-2	TGTGCCAGCAGTTCGGACAGGGTTGGTGGCTACACCTTC	CASSSDRVGGYTF
TRBV11-2	NA	NA	TRBJ2-1	TGTGCCAGCAGGCAGAGGTCCGGGAGCTCCTACAATGAGCAGTTCTTC	CASRQRSGSSYNEQFF
TRBV6-5	NA	NA	TRBJ1-1	TGTGCCAGCAGTTCTCCCCTGGGAGACACTGAAGCTTTCTTT	CASSSPLGDTEAFF
TRBV19	NA	NA	TRBJ2-4	TGTGCCAGTAGTATTTACTCTGATCGTGTAGCCAAAAACATTCAGTACTTC	CASSIYSDRVAKNIQYF
TRBV27	NA	NA	TRBJ1-2	TGTGCCAGCAGTTTATCGGCAGGGCTCTATGGCTACACCTTC	CASSLSAGLYGYTF
TRBV24-1	NA	TRBD1	TRBJ2-1	TGTGCCACCAGTGTCCCGGGACAGGGAAATGAGCAGTTCTTC	CATSVPGQGNEQFF
TRBV28	NA	NA	TRBJ2-7	TGTGCCAGCACCCAACCGGGGTCCTCCTACGAGCAGTACTTC	CASTQPGSSYEQYF
TRBV28	NA	NA	TRBJ1-5	TGTGCCAGCAGCCTCCACGACAGGCTCAATCAGCCCCAGCATTTT	CASSLHDRLNQPQHF
TRBV10-2	NA	NA	TRBJ1-3	TGCGCCAGCAGTGACGCTGGAAACACCATATATTTT	CASSDAGNTIYF
TRBV28	few	NA	TRBJ1-6	TGTGCCAGCAACCCGGCGGTCAATTCACCCCTCCACTTT	CASNPAVNSPLHF
TRBV12-3/TRBV12-4	NA	NA	TRBJ1-6	TGTGCCAGCAGTTTTGGTAGAGGACCCCTCCACTTT	CASSFGRGPLHF
TRBV18	NA	TRBD1	TRBJ2-3	TGTGCCAGCTCAACTTGGACAGGGCCCGCAGATACGCAGTATTTT	CASSTWTGPADTQYF
TRBV19	few	TRBD1	TRBJ2-6	TGTGCCAGTAGCTTCGATTCTCCGGGACAGGGGGCGGCTGGGGCCAACGTCCTGACTTTC	CASSFDSPGQGAAGANVLTF
TRBV2	NA	TRBD1	TRBJ1-1	TGTGCCAGCGACAGGGGGCAAAGAATTCGCACTGAAGCTTTCTTT	CASDRGQRIRTEAFF
TRBV15	NA	NA	TRBJ2-1	TGTGCCACCAGCAGAGATGTTTCGGCTAGAAGGGGAGAGCAGTTCTTC	CATSRDVSARRGEQFF
TRBV2	NA	NA	TRBJ2-2	TGTGCCAGCAGTGAATACGGGTTGAACACCGGGGAGCTGTTTTTT	CASSEYGLNTGELFF
TRBV28	few	NA	TRBJ2-7	TGTGCCAGCAGTTTGAGGACTCCTGGGAACGAGCAGTACTTC	CASSLRTPGNEQYF
TRBV15	once	TRBD1	TRBJ2-7	TGTGCCACCAGCAGAGGTACCGGGACAGGCGGATACGAGCAGTACTTC	CATSRGTGTGGYEQYF
TRBV6-6	NA	NA	TRBJ2-7	TGTGCCAGCAGCTCCGGGGGGCGGGGAGCCGACTACGAGCAGTACTTC	CASSSGGRGADYEQYF
TRBV28	once	NA	TRBJ2-3	TGTGCCAGCAGCGCCGCGGAGGCCAAGAATACGCAGTATTTT	CASSAAEAKNTQYF
TRBV4-1	NA	TRBD2	TRBJ2-3	TGCGCCAGCAGCCAAGTATCGCGACTAGCGGGAGATACGCAGTATTTT	CASSQVSRLAGDTQYF
TRBV5-4	once	TRBD1	TRBJ1-1	TGTGCCAGCAGCGCACCCCAGGGGGCAGGGGTGCTCTCTGAAGCTTTCTTT	CASSAPQGAGVLSEAFF
TRBV20-1	NA	TRBD2	TRBJ2-5	TGCAGTGCTAGTAGGGGGGTAATGAGACTAGCGGCAAAAGAGACCCAGTACTTC	CSASRGVMRLAAKETQYF
TRBV10-1	NA	TRBD1	TRBJ1-1	TGCGCCAGCAGTGATCAGGGGACAGGGAGTACTGAAGCTTTCTTT	CASSDQGTGSTEAFF
TRBV29-1	NA	NA	TRBJ2-7	TGCAGCACCTGGACTGTCCCCTACGAGCAGTACTTC	CSTWTVPYEQYF
TRBV7-7	NA	TRBD2	TRBJ2-3	TGTGCTAGCAGCCCTCGGGGCGGGAGGTCAGATACGCAGTATTTT	CASSPRGGRSDTQYF
TRBV19	NA	NA	TRBJ2-5	TGTGCCAGTAGGCCCGGGACTGGAGAGACCCAGTACTTC	CASRPGTGETQYF